This TCR beta chain was sequenced for a study of Ad26.COV2.S vaccination and SARS-CoV-2 variants. At the level of the study: Donor was one of the participants in the Ad26.COV2.S arm of the COV1001 trial. Study outcomes and limitations: Among vaccine recipients, spike-specific TCR breadth exceeded that of placebo recipients. Reported findings describe substantial breadth in spike-specific CD8+ and CD4+ T cell responses following vaccination.

With respect to this clone: Its antigen is currently unknown.

The assay was immunoSEQ multiplex PCR, and TCRdb's table has in-frame clones only and misses some. The data hold 350,000 to 450,000 clones, with about 88% observed a single time. Stated treatment: around 19 received Ad26.COV2.S at low or high dose, single or two shots; several received placebo; per-sample allocation not given. Day 63 after the first injection of vaccine or placebo was the sampling time. Whoever gave the sample was an adult aged 18-55 years in Boston. The junction had 2 bases not matched to a gene; V was cut back by 1 base and J by 0 bases. The CDR3 runs to 17 residues. Germline V gives CDR1 SGHRS, CDR2 YFSETQ.

This clonotype was sampled from a person aged 18-65 years who received the Ad26.COV2.S COVID-19 vaccine or a placebo. Material: peripheral blood, obtained in a trial of Ad26.COV2.S vaccine versus placebo. The rearrangement joins TRBV5-1 to TRBJ2-2; 11 bases agree with TRBD2. CDR3 protein: CASSLRLAGSNTGELFF. The CDR3 region has the DNA TGCGCCAGCAGCTTGAGACTAGCGGGATCGAACACCGGGGAGCTGTTTTTT.